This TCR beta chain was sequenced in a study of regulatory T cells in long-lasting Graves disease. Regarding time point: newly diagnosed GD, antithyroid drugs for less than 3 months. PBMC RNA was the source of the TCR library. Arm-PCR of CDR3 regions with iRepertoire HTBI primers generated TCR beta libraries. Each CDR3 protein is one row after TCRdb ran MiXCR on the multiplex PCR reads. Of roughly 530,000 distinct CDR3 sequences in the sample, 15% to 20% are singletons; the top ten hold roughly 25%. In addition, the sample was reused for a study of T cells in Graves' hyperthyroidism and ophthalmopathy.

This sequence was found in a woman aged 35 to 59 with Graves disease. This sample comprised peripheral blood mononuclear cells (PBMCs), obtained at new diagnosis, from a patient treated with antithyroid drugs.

The DNA of the CDR3 is TGTGCCAGCAGTTTTGTCAGCGGGGGGCGCACAGATACGCAGTATTTT. Protein product: CASSFVSGGRTDTQYF. The chain uses TRBV28 and TRBJ2-3; 9 bases line up with TRBD2. The CDR3 runs to 16 residues. The germline V gene encodes CDR1 MDHEN and CDR2 SYDVKM. V shed 3 bases and J 1 base; nucleotides not matched to a gene: 5.